These 2 T cell receptor beta chains originate from one sample sequenced in a study of siplizumab effects on memory and regulatory T cells. Using immunoSEQ multiplex PCR, the repertoire was profiled, and TCRdb retains in-frame clones only, with some absent. Among 100,000 or so clones listed, more than 85% were seen once. Specimen: CD4+ T cells sorted from blood. The receptors were gathered from a human donor in good health.

In DNA, the CDR3 is TGTGCCATCAGTGAAACAGGGGGACTCACAGATACGCAGTATTTT. Residues: CAISETGGLTDTQYF. This rearrangement joins TRBV10-3 to TRBJ2-3, with 8 bases aligning to TRBD1. V dropped 3 bases and J dropped 2; count of bases not matched to a gene: 4. The CDR3 consists of 15 residues. CDR1 is ENHRY, CDR2 SYGVKD, per germline.

V is TRBV25-1 and J is TRBJ1-1; D possibly corresponds to TRBD1 (5 bases). Between the trimmed V and J ends, which lost 4 bases and 4 bases, there was a span of 13 bases. Germline V lookup: CDR1 MGHDK, CDR2 SYGVNS. CDR3 length: 14 amino acids. CDR3 loop: CASSGRGGATEAFF. The CDR3 coding sequence is TGTGCCAGCAGTGGCCGGGGGGGAGCCACTGAAGCTTTCTTT.